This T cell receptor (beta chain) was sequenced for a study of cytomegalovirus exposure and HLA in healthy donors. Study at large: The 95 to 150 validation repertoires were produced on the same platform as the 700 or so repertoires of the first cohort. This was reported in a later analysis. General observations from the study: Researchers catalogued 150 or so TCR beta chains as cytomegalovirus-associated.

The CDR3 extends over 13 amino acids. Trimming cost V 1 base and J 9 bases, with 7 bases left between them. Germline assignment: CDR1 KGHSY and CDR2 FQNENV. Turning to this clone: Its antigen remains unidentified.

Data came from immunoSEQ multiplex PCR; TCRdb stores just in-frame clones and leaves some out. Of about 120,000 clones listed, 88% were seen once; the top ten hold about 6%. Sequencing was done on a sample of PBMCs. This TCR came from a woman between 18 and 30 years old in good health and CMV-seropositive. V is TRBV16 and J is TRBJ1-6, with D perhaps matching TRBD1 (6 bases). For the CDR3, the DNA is TGTGCCAGCAGCCAATTAGGGGGTTCACCCCTCCACTTT. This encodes CASSQLGGSPLHF.